What follows are 24 T cell receptor beta chains derived from one specimen sequenced in a study of Tregs in tolerant kidney transplant recipients. The nonmyeloablative bone marrow transplants came from related graft donors, with transient mixed chimerism. Some clones are missing from TCRdb's copy, which holds only in-frame ones; the method was immunoSEQ multiplex PCR. The sample has tens of thousands of clones; roughly 90% are singletons. The material was CD4+ T cells from blood (PBMCs), obtained 24 months after the transplant. The receptors come from a human patient who received a combined kidney and bone marrow transplant. Some T cells may possibly be graft donor cells.

The table lists this clone with a few counts. This rearrangement joins TRBV19 to TRBJ2-5; D perhaps matches TRBD2 (7 bases). From germline, CDR1 is LNHDA and CDR2 SQIVND (reference sequence). V was pared by 8 bases and J by 2 bases, with 18 bases between. This CDR3 comprises 15 residues. CDR3 coding DNA: TGTGCCAGTGGTCCTTGGGGAGGGGGACAAGAGACCCAGTACTTC. This translates into CASGPWGGGQETQYF.

This chain joins TRBV5-1 and TRBJ1-1; 8 bases fit TRBD1. CDR3 size: 13 residues. J was trimmed by 3 bases and V by 3 bases; bases with no gene match: 1. In germline, CDR1 is SGHRS, CDR2 YFSETQ. The CDR3 DNA follows: TGCGCCAGCAGCTCACAGGGGGACACTGAAGCTTTCTTT. As protein: CASSSQGDTEAFF.

V is TRBV4-3 and J is TRBJ2-7, with TRBD1 matching over 7 bases. Trimming at V came to 1 base and at J to 0 bases, leaving 9 bases not matched to a gene. Germline V gene data show CDR1 as LGHNA and CDR2 as YSLEER. This CDR3 comprises 17 residues. CDR3 DNA sequence: TGCGCCAGCAGCCAAGGGATCGGTCCAGGGGGCTCCTACGAGCAGTACTTC. This sequence encodes CASSQGIGPGGSYEQYF.

V gene TRBV10-3 combines with J gene TRBJ2-1, with 9 bases lining up with TRBD2. V was clipped by 4 bases and J by 4 bases; unmatched bases: 2. Germline values: CDR1 ENHRY, CDR2 SYGVKD. The CDR3 runs 14 residues. For the CDR3, the DNA is TGTGCCATCAGTGCGGGACTAGCTTACAATGAGCAGTTCTTC. Its protein product is CAISAGLAYNEQFF.

The rearrangement links TRBV18 to TRBJ1-4; 9 bases match TRBD1. Per the germline V gene, CDR1 is KGHSH and CDR2 is LQKENI. The CDR3 sequence is 16 residues long. V gave up 1 base and J gave up 5 bases; unmatched junction bases: 5. The CDR3 nucleotides are TGTGCCAGCTCACCACTCGCCGGGACAGGGAATGAAAAACTGTTTTTT. Translated: CASSPLAGTGNEKLFF.

The table lists this clone with a few counts. V gene TRBV4-1 combines with J gene TRBJ1-3, with 10 bases matching TRBD1. V gave up 1 base and J gave up 7 bases; unmatched junction bases: 7. Per the germline V gene, CDR1 is MGHRA and CDR2 is YSYEKL. The CDR3 extends over 16 amino acids. The CDR3 DNA reads as TGCGCCAGCAGCCAAGTCACGACAGGGGGCTTGAACACCATATATTTT. Protein product: CASSQVTTGGLNTIYF.

This sequence joins TRBV29-1 and TRBJ1-1; D is undetermined. With 2 bases removed from V and 6 bases from J, the gap between germline ends came to 28 bases. The length of the CDR3 is 18 residues. In germline, CDR1 is SQVTM, CDR2 ANQGSEA. In DNA form, the CDR3 reads TGCAGCGTTGAAAGGCGGAGGGCAGTCAACCAGAACGACGCTGAAGCTTTCTTT. Amino acids: CSVERRRAVNQNDAEAFF.

The CDR3 protein is CASSLFAGTNTGELFF. The CDR3 region has the DNA TGTGCCAGCAGCTTATTCGCAGGGACGAACACCGGGGAGCTGTTTTTT. V usage is TRBV7-3 and J usage is TRBJ2-2; weak D call: TRBD1 (5 bases). The ends were cut back, 2 bases at V and 0 bases at J, with 10 bases in the middle. Germline V gene lookup returns CDR1 SGHTA and CDR2 FQGTGA. The CDR3 has 16 residues.

V usage is TRBV4-3 and J usage is TRBJ2-2; maybe TRBD1 (5 bases). This CDR3 has 14 residues. Per the germline V gene, CDR1 is LGHNA and CDR2 is YSLEER. The CDR3: CAISSRVNTGELFF. Here the CDR3 DNA reads TGCGCGATCAGCTCCAGGGTGAACACCGGGGAGCTGTTTTTT.

The CDR3 region is CASSQGTDYNSPLHF. The DNA for the CDR3 is TGCGCCAGCAGCCAAGGGACAGATTATAATTCACCCCTCCACTTT. The chain recombines TRBV4-3 with TRBJ1-6; TRBD1 might be the D (6 bases). The CDR3 is 15 residues long. Germline V gene lookup returns CDR1 LGHNA and CDR2 YSLEER. Trimming pared 1 base from V and 4 bases from J, leaving 8 bases between.

The chain carries TRBV25-1 and TRBJ2-3; 11 bases align to TRBD2. V lost 11 bases, J lost 0 bases, and 16 bases stayed unmatched. This CDR3 has 18 residues. Germline V gene data show CDR1 as MGHDK and CDR2 as SYGVNS. The CDR3, as DNA: TGTGCCGGGGGACGGGGACTAGCGGAATTCTATAGCACAGATACGCAGTATTTT. Translating it yields CAGGRGLAEFYSTDTQYF.

The chain uses TRBV30 and TRBJ2-2; possible D gene TRBD1, 6 bases. The CDR3 has 16 residues. V dropped 2 bases and J dropped 4 bases, with 17 bases sitting between them. The germline gives CDR1 GTSNPN, CDR2 SVGIG (reference sequence). The CDR3 sequence: CAWSPPDRKGTGELFF. As DNA, the CDR3 is TGTGCCTGGAGTCCCCCGGACAGAAAGGGCACCGGGGAGCTGTTTTTT.

This chain links TRBV5-8 with TRBJ1-5; no definite D call. This CDR3 is built from 15 residues. Per the germline V gene, CDR1 is SGHTS and CDR2 is YDEGEE. With 0 bases removed from V and 7 bases from J, the gap between germline ends came to 14 bases. CDR3 in amino acids: CASSLEGGRGQPQHF. The CDR3 nucleotides are TGTGCCAGCAGCTTGGAAGGAGGGAGAGGACAGCCCCAGCATTTT.

This chain links TRBV2 with TRBJ1-2; 9 nucleotides agree with TRBD1. The V gene's germline CDR1 is SNHLY and CDR2 FYNNEI. Trimming removed 6 bases from V and 5 bases from J; junction bases left unmatched: 10. The CDR3 runs to 15 residues. Written as DNA, the CDR3 is TGTGCCAGCAGACCACGGACAGGGGATGGATATGGCTACACCTTC. Protein: CASRPRTGDGYGYTF.

The chain combines TRBV4-1 with TRBJ2-7; TRBD2 matches 7 bases. The CDR3 has 16 amino acids. Germline V gives CDR1 MGHRA, CDR2 YSYEKL. V shed 1 base, J shed 3 bases, and the junction held 9 bases outside the gene matches. CDR3: CASSQAPAGSLYEQYF. The CDR3 DNA is TGCGCCAGCAGCCAAGCACCAGCGGGGTCCCTCTACGAGCAGTACTTC.

The chain recombines TRBV5-1 with TRBJ2-1; TRBD2 aligns across 9 bases. CDR3 length: 16 amino acids. Trimming cost V 0 bases and J 9 bases; bases outside gene matches: 10. In germline, CDR1 is SGHRS, CDR2 YFSETQ. The CDR3 loop is CASSLGAGGLSVEQFF. CDR3 coding DNA: TGCGCCAGCAGCTTGGGGGCGGGGGGGCTCTCCGTTGAGCAGTTCTTC. Full variable domain (remainder filled in from reference TRBV5-1 and TRBJ2-1): KAGVTQTPRYLIKTRGQQVTLSCSPISGHRSVSWYQQTPGQGLQFLFEYFSETQRNKGNFPGRFSGRQFSNSRSEMNVSTLELGDSALYLCASSLGAGGLSVEQFFGPGTRLTVL.

V usage is TRBV6-1 and J usage is TRBJ1-6; 8 nucleotides line up with TRBD1. Trimming took 3 bases from V and 18 from J; bases not matched to a gene: 7. The CDR3 is 12 residues long. Per germline, CDR1 MNHNS and CDR2 SASEGT. The CDR3 here is CASSDPDRVNHF. For the CDR3, the DNA is TGTGCCAGCAGTGACCCGGACAGGGTTAACCACTTT.

The rearrangement joins TRBV4-3 to TRBJ2-6; 9 bases map to TRBD1. The length of the CDR3 is 19 residues. Germline CDR1 LGHNA, CDR2 YSLEER. V trimming: 2 bases; J trimming: 1 base; junction bases outside the gene matches: 9. This chain's CDR3 is CASSQLATGGFSGANVLTF. CDR3 nucleotides: TGCGCCAGCAGCCAACTCGCGACAGGGGGGTTTTCTGGGGCCAACGTCCTGACTTTC.

The V call is TRBV27, the J call TRBJ2-5, with D possibly TRBD1 on 5 matching bases. This CDR3 is built from 14 residues. In germline, CDR1 is MNHEY, CDR2 SMNVEV (reference sequence). V was clipped by 4 bases and J by 7 bases, with 16 bases between them. The chain's CDR3 is CASSSVGPQGTQYF. In DNA form, the CDR3 reads TGTGCCAGCAGTTCTGTCGGGCCCCAGGGGACCCAGTACTTC.

The rearrangement joins TRBV7-9 to TRBJ2-7; D is undetermined. The CDR3 loop spans 16 amino acids. The V end was cut by 3 bases, the J end by 5 bases, with 20 bases between. Germline V CDR1 and CDR2: SEHNR, FQNEAQ (reference sequence). CDR3 protein: CASSLRLRPTLDEQYF. The DNA of the CDR3 is TGTGCCAGCAGCTTGCGCCTGAGGCCTACTCTAGACGAGCAGTACTTC. Drawing the rest from reference TRBV7-9 and TRBJ2-7, the complete variable domain is DTGVSQNPRHKITKRGQNVTFRCDPISEHNRLYWYRQTLGQGPEFLTYFQNEAQLEKSRLLSDRFSAERPKGSFSTLEIQRTEQGDSAMYLCASSLRLRPTLDEQYFGPGTRLTVT.

The CDR3 reads CASSEQGVYGYTF. DNA for the CDR3: TGTGCCAGCAGTGAACAGGGGGTCTATGGCTACACCTTC. The chain joins TRBV25-1 to TRBJ1-2; TRBD1 matches at 7 bases. The germline CDR1 and CDR2 sequences are MGHDK and SYGVNS. The CDR3 contains 13 residues. V lost 2 bases to trimming and J lost 4 bases; unmatched junction nucleotides: 1.

The genes are TRBV7-7 and TRBJ1-1; D is uncertain. V lost 5 bases to trimming and J lost 5 bases, with 15 bases between them. The germline CDR1 and CDR2 sequences are SSHAT and FNYEAQ (reference sequence). The CDR3 covers 14 residues. The CDR3 loop reads CASSPAGILTEAFF. CDR3 coding DNA: TGTGCCAGCAGCCCAGCGGGGATTTTGACTGAAGCTTTCTTT.

CDR3 loop: CASSETLAGGGTQYF. As DNA, the CDR3 is TGTGCCAGCAGCGAAACTTTAGCGGGTGGGGGGACCCAGTACTTC. This chain connects TRBV9 to TRBJ2-5, with TRBD2 matching 7 bases. From germline, CDR1 is SGDLS and CDR2 YYNGEE. Germline trimming cut 3 bases from V and 7 bases from J; bases unmatched to any gene: 12. This CDR3 region has 15 residues.

J is TRBJ1-3 and V is TRBV28; a possible D gene is TRBD1 (5 bases). This CDR3 region has 14 residues. V was clipped by 5 bases and J by 1 base, with 9 bases between them. CDR1 and CDR2 from the germline V gene are MDHEN and SYDVKM. The CDR3 DNA reads as TGTGCCAGCAGTAGATCAGGGTCTGGAAACACCATATATTTT. Translating gives CASSRSGSGNTIYF.